This T cell receptor (beta chain) was identified during a study of graft-versus-host responses after intestinal transplantation. In germline, CDR1 is SGHNT, CDR2 YYREEE (reference sequence). V shed 5 bases and J shed 3 bases, with 12 bases lying between them. The CDR3 consists of 15 residues. In regard to this clone: Its antigen is not known.

Study-wide results and limits: Early after transplant, HvG clones declined as circulating GvH clones peaked. Allograft graft-versus-host to host-versus-graft clonal ratios ran high in patients with graft-donor T cell macrochimerism. Marrow from the recipient contained GvH clones, some of which had appeared first in ileum or blood.

Profiling relied on immunoSEQ multiplex PCR, and the TCRdb table lists in-frame clones only, not all of them. This table has more than 45,000 clones, approximately 89% appearing once. The V call is TRBV5-4, the J call TRBJ1-6; perhaps TRBD1 as D (6 bases). Sequencing was performed on PBMCs, taken about 4 months after intestinal transplantation. The source of this sequence is a human patient who received an intestinal transplant, so some T cells may come from the graft donor. The CDR3: CASRNTGIYNSPLHF. The CDR3 region has the DNA TGTGCCAGCAGGAATACAGGGATCTATAATTCACCCCTCCACTTT.